Shown below are 14 T cell receptor beta chains from a single sample sequenced in a study of blood T cell repertoires in COVID-19 (dated by TCRdb to about 2020). Library preparation was by the immunoSEQ multiplex PCR assay. TCRdb stores this immuneACCESS table with in-frame sequences only. Part of the clones is absent; in the studies checked, under half of the shortfall reflects unresolved V genes, and no reason is known for the rest. The sample includes about 270,000 clones, with around nine tenths observed a single time. Together, the top ten hold roughly 3% of the sample. Sequenced: PBMCs or T cells enriched from blood (not recorded which). The receptors shown here come from a woman aged 18-29 years who had recovered from COVID-19.

The genes are TRBV7-9 and TRBJ2-7, with no clear D. Trimming cost V 6 bases and J 5 bases, with 11 bases left between them. The CDR3 is 12 residues long. Germline CDR1 reads SEHNR; CDR2 reads FQNEAQ (reference sequence). CDR3 loop: CASSLSPNEQYF. CDR3 nucleotides: TGTGCCAGCAGTTTATCCCCCAACGAGCAGTACTTC.

The chain recombines TRBV5-1 with TRBJ2-3; 7 nucleotides align to TRBD2. Germline CDR1 and CDR2: SGHRS and YFSETQ. Trimming at V came to 0 bases and at J to 0 bases, leaving 4 bases not matched to a gene. This CDR3 spans 16 amino acids. The CDR3: CASSLGLAHSTDTQYF. CDR3 DNA: TGCGCCAGCAGCTTGGGACTAGCCCATAGCACAGATACGCAGTATTTT.

V is TRBV29-1 and J is TRBJ2-7; TRBD2 aligns across 8 bases. There are 13 residues in the CDR3. Trimming cost V 1 base and J 4 bases; bases outside gene matches: 3. CDR1 SQVTM and CDR2 ANQGSEA come from the germline V gene. The CDR3 region is CSVEVVAGYEQYF. The CDR3 nucleotides are TGCAGCGTTGAAGTCGTAGCGGGATACGAGCAGTACTTC.

The chain recombines TRBV9 with TRBJ2-1; D might be TRBD2 (6 bases). CDR1 is SGDLS, CDR2 YYNGEE, per germline. The CDR3 totals 16 residues. V lost 3 bases to trimming and J lost 0 bases, with 13 bases between them. The CDR3: CASSEAGGNSYNEQFF. The CDR3 DNA follows: TGTGCCAGCAGCGAAGCGGGCGGAAACTCCTACAATGAGCAGTTCTTC.

The V and J genes are TRBV30 and TRBJ1-1; D not certain. Trimming cost V 0 bases and J 2 bases, with 13 bases left between them. The CDR3 loop spans 15 amino acids. Germline CDR1 reads GTSNPN; CDR2 reads SVGIG (reference sequence). CDR3 sequence reads: CAWSVRGRENTEAFF. In nucleotides, the CDR3 is TGTGCCTGGAGTGTACGCGGACGGGAAAACACTGAAGCTTTCTTT.

The rearrangement links TRBV14 to TRBJ2-1; D unresolved. With 7 bases removed from V and 0 bases from J, the gap between germline ends came to 13 bases. Germline loops: CDR1 SGHDN, CDR2 FVKESK. The CDR3 is 15 residues long. Here the CDR3 DNA reads TGTGCCAGCACTGCTTTGAGGAGCTCCTACAATGAGCAGTTCTTC. It codes for CASTALRSSYNEQFF. The full variable domain, with the rest looked up from reference TRBV14 and TRBJ2-1, is EAGVTQFPSHSVIEKGQTVTLRCDPISGHDNLYWYRRVMGKEIKFLLHFVKESKQDESGMPNNRFLAERTGGTYSTLKVQPAELEDSGVYFCASTALRSSYNEQFFGPGTRLTVL.

V is TRBV7-9 and J is TRBJ1-6; possibly TRBD1 for D (5 bases). In germline, CDR1 is SEHNR, CDR2 FQNEAQ (reference sequence). Trimming stripped 5 bases from V and 5 bases from J, with 16 bases between. The CDR3 sequence is 16 residues long. CDR3 region: CASSEGRAFDNSPLHF. As DNA, the CDR3 is TGTGCCAGCAGCGAGGGGAGGGCTTTTGATAATTCACCCCTCCACTTT.

This clone has just one count. The chain has TRBV7-6 and TRBJ2-7; D unresolved. The germline V gene encodes CDR1 SGHVS and CDR2 FNYEAQ. The V gene lost 1 base and the J gene lost 7 bases, with 14 bases spanning the gap. This CDR3 has 14 amino acids. CDR3 nucleotide sequence: TGTGCCAGCAGCTTAGAACCCTATCCCGGGGAGCAGTACTTC. As protein: CASSLEPYPGEQYF.

The chain is built from TRBV30 and TRBJ1-2; 7 bases are a match to TRBD1. V was pared by 3 bases and J by 1 base, with 17 bases of the junction left unmatched. CDR3 length: 18 residues. Germline CDR1 is GTSNPN and CDR2 is SVGIG (reference sequence). CDR3 residues: CAWRGINRDSSFNYGYTF. The CDR3 DNA reads TGTGCCTGGAGGGGGATTAACCGGGACAGCTCATTTAACTATGGCTACACCTTC.

The J gene is TRBJ1-3, the V gene TRBV30, with D possibly being TRBD1 (6 bases). Germline CDR1 GTSNPN, CDR2 SVGIG (reference sequence). CDR3 size: 17 residues. The V end lost 0 bases, the J end lost 2 bases, and 17 bases lay between the germline ends. The CDR3 reads CAWSVPRTTGTGNTIYF. CDR3 bases: TGTGCCTGGAGTGTACCCCGCACTACAGGGACTGGAAACACCATATATTTT.

V usage is TRBV6-2 or TRBV6-3 and J usage is TRBJ2-4, with 8 nucleotides matching TRBD1. With 5 bases clipped from V and 6 bases from J, the junction kept 6 bases outside the gene matches. This CDR3 region has 14 residues. Germline-derived CDR1 and CDR2 are MNHEY and SVGEGT. The CDR3: CASSMGQEGNIQYF. As DNA, the CDR3 is TGTGCCAGCAGTATGGGACAGGAAGGAAACATTCAGTACTTC.

The gene calls are TRBV24-1 and TRBJ1-1, with TRBD1 matching over 7 bases. V lost 7 bases to trimming and J lost 4 bases; unmatched junction nucleotides: 8. CDR3 length: 14 amino acids. CDR1 is KGHDR and CDR2 is SFDVKD in the germline V gene. The CDR3 DNA reads as TGTGCCACCAGAGAGGACAGGTCCCGCACTGAAGCTTTCTTT. It yields the protein CATREDRSRTEAFF.

This chain joins TRBV14 and TRBJ2-2, with D maybe TRBD1 (6 bases). Germline V CDR1 and CDR2: SGHDN, FVKESK. This CDR3 has 14 residues. Deletions cut 1 base from V and 6 bases from J, with 9 bases between. This chain's CDR3 is CASSQAQGSGELFF. For the CDR3, the DNA is TGTGCCAGCAGCCAAGCACAGGGTTCCGGGGAGCTGTTTTTT.

The chain is built from TRBV15 and TRBJ2-1; the match to TRBD2 covers 11 bases. Germline CDR1 and CDR2: LNHNV and YYDKDF (reference sequence). CDR3 length: 21 residues. V was clipped by 0 bases and J by 2 bases; unmatched bases: 15. The CDR3 DNA sequence: TGTGCCACCAGCAGAGACCTCATTACTAGCGGGAGAGAGGGGGCCTACAATGAGCAGTTCTTC. Its translation is CATSRDLITSGREGAYNEQFF.